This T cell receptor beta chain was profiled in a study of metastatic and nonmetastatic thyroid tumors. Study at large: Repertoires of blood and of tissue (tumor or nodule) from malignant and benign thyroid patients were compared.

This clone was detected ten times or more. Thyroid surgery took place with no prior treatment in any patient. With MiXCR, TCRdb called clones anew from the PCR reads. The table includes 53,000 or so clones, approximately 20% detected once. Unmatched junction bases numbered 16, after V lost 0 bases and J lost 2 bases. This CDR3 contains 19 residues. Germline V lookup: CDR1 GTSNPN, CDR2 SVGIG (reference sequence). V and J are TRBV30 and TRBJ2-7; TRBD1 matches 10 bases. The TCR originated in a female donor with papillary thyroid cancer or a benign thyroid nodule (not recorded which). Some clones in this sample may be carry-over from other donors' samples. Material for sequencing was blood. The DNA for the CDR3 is TGTGCCTGGAGTGTAGGGAGTCCCGGGACAGGGGTAAAGGCCTACGAGCAGTACTTC. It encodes CAWSVGSPGTGVKAYEQYF.